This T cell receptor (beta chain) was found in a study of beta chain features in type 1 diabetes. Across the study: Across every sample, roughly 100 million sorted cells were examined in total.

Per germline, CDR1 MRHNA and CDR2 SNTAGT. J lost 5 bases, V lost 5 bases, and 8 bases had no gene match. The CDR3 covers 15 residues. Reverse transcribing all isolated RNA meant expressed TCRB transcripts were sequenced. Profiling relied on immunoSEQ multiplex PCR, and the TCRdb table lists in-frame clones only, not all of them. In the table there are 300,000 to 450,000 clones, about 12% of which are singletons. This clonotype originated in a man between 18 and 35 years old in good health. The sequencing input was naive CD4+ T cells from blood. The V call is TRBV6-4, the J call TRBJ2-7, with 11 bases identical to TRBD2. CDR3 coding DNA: TGTGCCAGCAGTCACCTAGCGGGAGGTTTCCACGAGCAGTACTTC. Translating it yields CASSHLAGGFHEQYF.